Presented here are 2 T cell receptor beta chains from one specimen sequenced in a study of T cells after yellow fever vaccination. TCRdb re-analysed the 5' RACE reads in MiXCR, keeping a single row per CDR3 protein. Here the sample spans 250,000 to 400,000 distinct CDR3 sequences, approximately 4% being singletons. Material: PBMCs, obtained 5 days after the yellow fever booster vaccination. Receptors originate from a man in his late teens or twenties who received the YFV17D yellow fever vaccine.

The CDR3 DNA follows: TGCAGTGCCCGGTTTAGAGGCATCTTCGAGACCCAGTACTTC. It codes for CSARFRGIFETQYF. The chain employs TRBV20-1 and TRBJ2-5; unclear D gene. V dropped 6 bases and J dropped 5 bases, with 19 bases sitting between them. This CDR3 is 14 amino acids long. Germline V lookup: CDR1 DFQATT, CDR2 SNEGSKA (reference sequence).

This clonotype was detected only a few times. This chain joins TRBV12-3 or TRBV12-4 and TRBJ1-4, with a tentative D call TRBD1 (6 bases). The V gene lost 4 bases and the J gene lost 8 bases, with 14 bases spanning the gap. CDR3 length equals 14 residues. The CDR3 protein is CASSSRQAEEKLFF. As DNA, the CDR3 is TGTGCCAGCAGTTCTCGACAGGCGGAGGAAAAACTGTTTTTT.